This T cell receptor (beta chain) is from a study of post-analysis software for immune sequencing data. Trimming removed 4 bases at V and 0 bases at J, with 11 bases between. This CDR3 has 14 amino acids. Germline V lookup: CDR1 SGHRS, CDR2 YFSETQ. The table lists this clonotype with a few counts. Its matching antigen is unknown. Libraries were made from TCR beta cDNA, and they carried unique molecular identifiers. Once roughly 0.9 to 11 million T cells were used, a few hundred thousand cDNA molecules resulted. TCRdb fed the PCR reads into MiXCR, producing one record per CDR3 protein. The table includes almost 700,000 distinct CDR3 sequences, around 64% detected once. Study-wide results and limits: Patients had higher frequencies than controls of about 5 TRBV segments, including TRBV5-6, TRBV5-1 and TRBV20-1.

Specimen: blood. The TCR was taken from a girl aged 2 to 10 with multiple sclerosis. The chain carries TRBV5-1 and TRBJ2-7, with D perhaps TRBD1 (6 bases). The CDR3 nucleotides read TGCGCCAGCAGCCTCTGGGACACCTCCTACGAGCAGTACTTC. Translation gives CASSLWDTSYEQYF.